This T cell receptor beta chain was recorded in a study of CD8+CD57+ T cells in acquired aplastic anemia. TCR beta VDJ and CDR3 were profiled, and genomic DNA was the template. Each CDR3 protein is one row after TCRdb ran MiXCR on the reads. The data show some 170,000 distinct CDR3 sequences, with around 45% seen just once and approximately 1.1% held by the top ten. Trimming pared 7 bases from V and 8 bases from J, leaving 15 bases between. Germline V gene data show CDR1 as SGHTA and CDR2 as FQGNSA. This CDR3 is 13 amino acids long. The clonotype comes from a human donor in good health. Material: sorted CD4+, CD8+, or CD8+CD57+ T cells (not recorded which) from PBMCs. The chain uses TRBV7-2 and TRBJ2-1; D is perhaps TRBD2 (6 bases). The chain's CDR3 is CASTVGGVDEQFF. DNA of the CDR3: TGTGCCAGCACCGTGGGCGGGGTAGATGAGCAGTTCTTC. The variable domain in full, completed from reference TRBV7-2 and TRBJ2-1, reads GAGVSQSPSNKVTEKGKDVELRCDPISGHTALYWYRQSLGQGLEFLIYFQGNSAPDKSGLPSDRFSAERTGGSVSTLTIQRTQQEDSAVYLCASTVGGVDEQFFGPGTRLTVL.